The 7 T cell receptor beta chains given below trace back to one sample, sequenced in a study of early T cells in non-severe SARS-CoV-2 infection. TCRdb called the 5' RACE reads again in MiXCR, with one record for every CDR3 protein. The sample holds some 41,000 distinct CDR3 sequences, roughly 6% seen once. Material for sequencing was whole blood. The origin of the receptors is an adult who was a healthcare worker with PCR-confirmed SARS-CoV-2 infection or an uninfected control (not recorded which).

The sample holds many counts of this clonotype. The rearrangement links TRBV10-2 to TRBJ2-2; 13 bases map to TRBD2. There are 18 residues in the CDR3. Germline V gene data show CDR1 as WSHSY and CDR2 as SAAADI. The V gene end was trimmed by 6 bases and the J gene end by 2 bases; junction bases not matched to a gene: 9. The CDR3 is CASSLLAGGPSNTGELFF. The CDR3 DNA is TGCGCCAGCAGCTTACTAGCGGGAGGGCCAAGTAACACCGGGGAGCTGTTTTTT.

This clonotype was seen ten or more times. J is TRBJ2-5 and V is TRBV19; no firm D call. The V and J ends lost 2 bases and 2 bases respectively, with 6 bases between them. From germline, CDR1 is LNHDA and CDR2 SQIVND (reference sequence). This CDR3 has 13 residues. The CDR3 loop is CASSINRQETQYF. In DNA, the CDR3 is TGTGCCAGTAGTATAAACAGACAAGAGACCCAGTACTTC.

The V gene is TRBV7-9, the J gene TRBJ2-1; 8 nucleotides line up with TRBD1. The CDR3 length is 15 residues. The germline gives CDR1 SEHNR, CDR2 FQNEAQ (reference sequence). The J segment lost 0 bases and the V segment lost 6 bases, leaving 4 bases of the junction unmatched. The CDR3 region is CASSSGQGSYNEQFF. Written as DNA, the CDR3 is TGTGCCAGCAGTTCTGGACAGGGCTCCTACAATGAGCAGTTCTTC.

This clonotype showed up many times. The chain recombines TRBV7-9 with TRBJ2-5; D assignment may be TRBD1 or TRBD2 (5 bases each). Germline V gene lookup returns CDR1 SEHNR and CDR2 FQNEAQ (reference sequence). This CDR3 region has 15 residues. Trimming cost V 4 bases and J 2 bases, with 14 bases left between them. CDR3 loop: CASSYQTGTQETQYF. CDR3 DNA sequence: TGTGCCAGCAGCTACCAAACCGGGACGCAAGAGACCCAGTACTTC.

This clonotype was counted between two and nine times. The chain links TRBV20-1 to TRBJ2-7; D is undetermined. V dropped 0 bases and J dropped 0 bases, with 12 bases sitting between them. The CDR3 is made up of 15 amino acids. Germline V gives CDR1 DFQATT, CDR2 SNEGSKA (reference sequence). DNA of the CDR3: TGCAGTGCTAGAGATGGGCGGAAGAGCTCCTACGAGCAGTACTTC. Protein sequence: CSARDGRKSSYEQYF.

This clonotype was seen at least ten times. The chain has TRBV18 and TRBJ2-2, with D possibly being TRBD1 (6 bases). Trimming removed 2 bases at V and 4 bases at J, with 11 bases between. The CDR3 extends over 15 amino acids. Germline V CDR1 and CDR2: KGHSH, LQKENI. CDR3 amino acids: CASSPTLQGTGELFF. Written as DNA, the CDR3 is TGTGCCAGCTCACCAACCTTACAGGGCACCGGGGAGCTGTTTTTT. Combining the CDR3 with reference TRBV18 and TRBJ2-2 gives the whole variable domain NAGVMQNPRHLVRRRGQEARLRCSPMKGHSHVYWYRQLPEEGLKFMVYLQKENIIDESGMPKERFSAEFPKEGPSILRIQQVVRGDSAAYFCASSPTLQGTGELFFGEGSRLTVL.

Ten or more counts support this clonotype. The CDR3 coding sequence is TGTGCCAGCAGCTTGGGGGCGGGACTCTTCCAAGAGACCCAGTACTTC. Protein: CASSLGAGLFQETQYF. The chain recombines TRBV5-6 with TRBJ2-5, with D perhaps TRBD2 (6 bases). Germline V gives CDR1 SGHDT, CDR2 YYEEEE. The V gene lost 0 bases and the J gene lost 1 base, with 13 bases spanning the gap. This CDR3 has 16 amino acids.